One and the same sample provided the 11 T cell receptor beta chains below, sequenced in a study of blood T cell repertoires in COVID-19. Some clones are missing from TCRdb's copy, which holds only in-frame ones; the method was immunoSEQ multiplex PCR. Here the sample spans 100,000 to 150,000 clones, 88% being singletons. Sequencing was performed on peripheral blood. All receptors come from a human donor in a cohort sampled during active COVID-19.

The genes are TRBV24-1 and TRBJ1-4; the D is unclear. This CDR3 region has 15 residues. Trimming stripped 2 bases from V and 5 bases from J, with 11 bases between. CDR1 is KGHDR and CDR2 is SFDVKD in the germline V gene. Written as DNA, the CDR3 is TGTGCCACCAGTGATTCGCGAGCCAGGAATGAAAAACTGTTTTTT. Translating it yields CATSDSRARNEKLFF.

The rearrangement uses TRBV4-2 and TRBJ2-3; 7 bases match TRBD1. J gave up 1 base and V 2 bases, and 3 bases lay outside the gene matches. From germline, CDR1 is LGHNA and CDR2 YNFKEQ. This CDR3 has 15 amino acids. The CDR3 sequence is CASSQQGVGTDTQYF. The CDR3 bases are TGTGCCAGCAGCCAACAGGGGGTGGGCACAGATACGCAGTATTTT.

The chain couples TRBV7-2 to TRBJ1-1; 7 bases map to TRBD1. The CDR3 extends over 15 amino acids. J lost 0 bases, V lost 2 bases, and 3 bases had no gene match. Per the germline V gene, CDR1 is SGHTA and CDR2 is FQGNSA. This CDR3 is CASSLTTGVNTEAFF. CDR3 nucleotide sequence: TGTGCCAGCAGCTTAACTACAGGGGTGAACACTGAAGCTTTCTTT.

The gene calls are TRBV5-1 and TRBJ2-5; 11 bases agree with TRBD1. This CDR3 spans 15 amino acids. Germline V gives CDR1 SGHRS, CDR2 YFSETQ. V dropped 4 bases and J dropped 5; count of bases not matched to a gene: 7. CDR3 DNA sequence: TGCGCCAGCAGCCCGGGGACAGGGGGAAGGGAGACCCAGTACTTC. Its translation is CASSPGTGGRETQYF.

The chain carries TRBV5-6 and TRBJ2-1, with D hard to call. Germline CDR1 and CDR2: SGHDT and YYEEEE. CDR3 length: 14 residues. The V end was cut by 6 bases, the J end by 4 bases, with 14 bases between. CDR3 region: CASTLQWQYNEQFF. The CDR3 bases are TGTGCCAGCACCCTCCAGTGGCAATACAATGAGCAGTTCTTC.

The chain uses TRBV4-2 and TRBJ2-2; D remains ambiguous. The V and J ends lost 1 base and 3 bases respectively, with 9 bases between them. Germline V gene lookup returns CDR1 LGHNA and CDR2 YNFKEQ. The CDR3 sequence is 15 residues long. The CDR3 DNA sequence: TGTGCCAGCAGCCAAGTTATCTCGGACACCGGGGAGCTGTTTTTT. Translated, it gives CASSQVISDTGELFF.

In regard to this clone: Other DNA sequences in the sample encode the same CDR3. This sequence joins TRBV5-1 and TRBJ2-7; 7 bases map to TRBD2. CDR1 and CDR2 (germline): SGHRS, YFSETQ. This CDR3 is 16 amino acids long. Losses at the gene ends were 0 bases for V and 3 bases for J; bases not matched to a gene: 9. The CDR3, as DNA: TGCGCCAGCAGCTTGGGTCGATGGGGGGAGGGCTACGAGCAGTACTTC. Protein: CASSLGRWGEGYEQYF.

The chain uses TRBV6-4 and TRBJ2-2; 7 bases match TRBD2. V shed 2 bases and J 5 bases; nucleotides not matched to a gene: 2. Germline V gene data show CDR1 as MRHNA and CDR2 as SNTAGT. The CDR3 covers 14 residues. CDR3 residues: CASSDGLDTGELFF. Written as DNA, the CDR3 is TGTGCCAGCAGTGACGGACTAGATACCGGGGAGCTGTTTTTT.

This clone was detected once. This chain connects TRBV14 to TRBJ1-4; possible D gene TRBD1, 5 bases. The CDR3 contains 15 residues. Germline values: CDR1 SGHDN, CDR2 FVKESK. Trimming left V 1 base short and J 2 bases short, with 8 bases between. The CDR3 nucleotides read TGTGCCAGCAGCCAAGTATGGGGCACTAATGAAAAACTGTTTTTT. Translation: CASSQVWGTNEKLFF.

The chain has TRBV5-1 and TRBJ2-7; 7 nucleotides align to TRBD2. The CDR3 covers 13 residues. With V trimmed by 0 bases and J by 3 bases, 0 bases remained unmatched. Germline V gene sequence: CDR1 SGHRS, CDR2 YFSETQ. CDR3 sequence: CASSLGGGYEQYF. CDR3 in DNA: TGCGCCAGCAGCTTGGGCGGGGGCTACGAGCAGTACTTC.

This chain connects TRBV7-9 to TRBJ2-1, with TRBD1 matching 7 bases. This CDR3 region has 16 residues. J gave up 4 bases and V 5 bases, and 11 bases lay outside the gene matches. Germline loops: CDR1 SEHNR, CDR2 FQNEAQ (reference sequence). CDR3 residues: CASSPRTGTEYNEQFF. CDR3 DNA: TGTGCCAGCAGCCCCCGCACCGGGACAGAATACAATGAGCAGTTCTTC.